The rows below give T cell receptor beta chains drawn from one sample of a study of T cell changes during pregnancy in multiple sclerosis. The protocol was immunoSEQ multiplex PCR, while the TCRdb copy is restricted to in-frame clones and leaves out a portion. Of 50,000 or so clones listed, roughly nine tenths are singletons. This material consisted of CD4+ T cells from peripheral blood mononuclear cells, taken after pregnancy. The receptors come from a female donor in good health, enrolled as a control in a pregnancy study. Both conserved end residues are part of each CDR3. A D gene is named only where the DNA matches it firmly.

d_call: .; v_call: TRBV5-1; j_call: TRBJ2-2; cdr3_nt: TGCGCCAGCAGCCCGTCAGGTCCCGGGGAGCTGTTTTTT; cdr3_aa: CASSPSGPGELFF
d_call: TRBD1; v_call: TRBV5-1; j_call: TRBJ2-7; cdr3_nt: TGCGCCAGCAGCCCCATACAGGGGGCTAATTCTGGTGAGCAGTACTTC; cdr3_aa: CASSPIQGANSGEQYF
d_call: .; v_call: TRBV5-8; j_call: TRBJ1-3; cdr3_nt: TGTGCCAGCAGCTTTGATTTCGCGGGAAACACCATATATTTT; cdr3_aa: CASSFDFAGNTIYF
d_call: TRBD2; v_call: TRBV7-3; j_call: TRBJ2-3; cdr3_nt: TGTGCCAGCAGCTTAGGACTAGCGCTGGATACGCAGTATTTT; cdr3_aa: CASSLGLALDTQYF
d_call: .; v_call: TRBV4-3; j_call: TRBJ2-2; cdr3_nt: TGCGCCAGCAGCCCTACCGGGACACTGAACACCGGGGAGCTGTTTTTT; cdr3_aa: CASSPTGTLNTGELFF
d_call: .; v_call: TRBV5-4; j_call: TRBJ1-2; cdr3_nt: TGTGCCAGCAGCTTGCAGCAGGTTGCCTATGGCTACACCTTC; cdr3_aa: CASSLQQVAYGYTF
d_call: TRBD2; v_call: TRBV7-2; j_call: TRBJ2-5; cdr3_nt: TGTGCCAGCAGCTCCCCCGGACTAGTGGAGACCCAGTACTTC; cdr3_aa: CASSSPGLVETQYF
d_call: .; v_call: TRBV7-3; j_call: TRBJ2-2; cdr3_nt: TGTGCCAGCAGCTTAGCCACACAGGGTATTCACGGGGAGCTGTTTTTT; cdr3_aa: CASSLATQGIHGELFF
d_call: TRBD1; v_call: TRBV19; j_call: TRBJ2-7; cdr3_nt: TGTGCCAGTAGGCAGGACAGGGTAGCCTACGAGCAGTACTTC; cdr3_aa: CASRQDRVAYEQYF
d_call: .; v_call: TRBV14; j_call: TRBJ2-2; cdr3_nt: TGTGCCAGCAGCCAAGTTATCACCGGGGAGCTGTTTTTT; cdr3_aa: CASSQVITGELFF
d_call: .; v_call: TRBV5-4; j_call: TRBJ2-5; cdr3_nt: TGTGCCAGCAGCTTGGGGCGGGGCCAAGAGACCCAGTACTTC; cdr3_aa: CASSLGRGQETQYF
d_call: TRBD2; v_call: TRBV30; j_call: TRBJ2-3; cdr3_nt: TGTGCCTGGAGTTCCCTCAGGACTAGCGGCTACACAGATACGCAGTATTTT; cdr3_aa: CAWSSLRTSGYTDTQYF
d_call: .; v_call: TRBV19; j_call: TRBJ1-5; cdr3_nt: TGTGCCAGTACGACGCTAGGGCCCCAGCATTTT; cdr3_aa: CASTTLGPQHF
d_call: TRBD2; v_call: TRBV27; j_call: TRBJ2-1; cdr3_nt: TGTGCCAGCAGTTTTGCGGGGGGCCCCTACAATGAGCAGTTCTTC; cdr3_aa: CASSFAGGPYNEQFF
d_call: TRBD1; v_call: TRBV6-1; j_call: TRBJ1-4; cdr3_nt: TGTGCCAGCAGTGATGCGACCATGGACAGGGGTAGGGAAAAACTGTTTTTT; cdr3_aa: CASSDATMDRGREKLFF
d_call: TRBD1; v_call: TRBV19; j_call: TRBJ1-5; cdr3_nt: TGTGCCAGTAGAACCACGGGACAGGGGCTAGCTCATCAGCCCCAGCATTTT; cdr3_aa: CASRTTGQGLAHQPQHF
d_call: .; v_call: TRBV29-1; j_call: TRBJ2-7; cdr3_nt: TGCAGCGTTGGTGAGGGGTGGGACTTGAACTTC; cdr3_aa: CSVGEGWDLNF
d_call: .; v_call: TRBV4-2; j_call: TRBJ1-2; cdr3_nt: TGTGCCAGCAGCCAGAGGTTAACAGGGAACTATGGCTACACCTTC; cdr3_aa: CASSQRLTGNYGYTF
d_call: TRBD1; v_call: TRBV23-1; j_call: TRBJ2-3; cdr3_nt: TGCGCCAGCAGTCAATTCAGGACAGGGGATGTGGATACGCAGTATTTT; cdr3_aa: CASSQFRTGDVDTQYF
d_call: TRBD1; v_call: TRBV9; j_call: TRBJ2-4; cdr3_nt: TGTGCCAGCAGCCCGCAGGGGGCGCTAGCCAAAAACATTCAGTACTTC; cdr3_aa: CASSPQGALAKNIQYF
d_call: .; v_call: TRBV30; j_call: TRBJ1-1; cdr3_nt: TGTGCCTGGAGGCAGTGGGGGGCTGAAGCTTTCTTT; cdr3_aa: CAWRQWGAEAFF
d_call: TRBD1; v_call: TRBV7-3; j_call: TRBJ2-7; cdr3_nt: TGTGCCAGCGGACTCCGGGACAGATCTTTCTACGAGCAGTACTTC; cdr3_aa: CASGLRDRSFYEQYF